This T cell receptor beta chain originates from a study of blood T cell repertoires in COVID-19 (dated by TCRdb to 2019 to 2021). Background on the whole study: Samples from collaborators originated in the United States, Italy and Spain and spanned both the acute and convalescent phases of COVID-19. The prospective study material was composed of cDNA or gDNA derived from T cells, B-cell-depleted T cells, or PBMCs. The dataset comprised deeply sampled blood TCRbeta repertoires from subjects exposed to, actively infected with, or recovered from COVID-19. The repertoires were released in a freely available public database intended as a resource for research on the immune response to SARS-CoV-2. Samples came from the ongoing ImmuneRACE study (first 160 participants) plus 1,254 subjects from 6 global collaborators. The sample metadata nearly always contained a de-identified subject ID, COVID-19 status, age in years and sex. Where available, HLA class I and class II types were taken from metadata supplied by the sample provider and were not determined by assay-based typing.

Enrolling through a virtual design, the prospective study's participants ranged in age from roughly 18 to 89 years and lived across about two dozen United States geographic areas. Cohort assignment in the prospective study relied on participant-reported clinical history from a screening survey and a study questionnaire. ImmuneRACE Cohort 3 recovered participants were defined by two consecutive negative NP/OP PCR tests, healthcare professional clearance, or symptom resolution. Mobile phlebotomists in the prospective study collected whole blood, serum and a nasopharyngeal or oropharyngeal swab from every participant. Participants in the prospective study had the option to provide additional blood draws and questionnaires over a roughly two-month period. Prospective study blood samples were shipped either frozen or at room temperature before DNA extraction. About this clone: Which antigen it targets is not known. Qualities for individual bases were not recorded, and no much larger clone is one base off.

Broader findings and caveats from the paper: The amount of clinical and demographic metadata varied by source and participant and was provided uncurated.

Germline trimming: 6 bases from V, 4 bases from J; junction bases outside gene matches: 8. CDR1 and CDR2, looked up from the germline V gene, are SNHLY and FYNNEI. Its CDR3 holds 16 amino acids, cysteine through phenylalanine. The sequence is cut down to CDR3 DNA, 48 bases in frame from base 1. The immunoSEQ Assay, a bias-controlled multiplex PCR, was used to amplify TCRbeta CDR3 regions from genomic DNA. For the original study's pipeline: The number of nucleated cells in each sample was estimated from the amplification of reference gene primers within the assay. To quantify the absolute abundance of each unique TCRbeta CDR3 rearrangement, sequence reads were collapsed and filtered. For each sample, productive Simpson clonality was calculated as the square root of Simpson's diversity index over productive rearrangements. Entries here come from immuneACCESS through TCRdb and include only in-frame sequences with V and J called. Some clones fail to appear in such tables; in the studies checked, an unresolved V gene covers under half of the shortfall, and the cause of the remainder is unknown. The V and J calls and the clone size are those of that table, but D and trimming were determined from the DNA. Present in this sample are over 300,000 clones, more than 75% of which were seen just once. The top ten clonotypes cover about 10% of the sample.

The clonotype comes from a young woman who had recovered from COVID-19. The specimen was PBMCs or T cells enriched from blood (not recorded which). The receptor chain draws on TRBV2 and TRBJ2-2, with 10 central nucleotides matching TRBD2. The DNA sequence is given as TGTGCCAGCAGCGACGCAGCGGGGGGGCGCACCGGGGAGCTGTTTTTT. This yields the protein CASSDAAGGRTGELFF. Reference TRBV2 and TRBJ2-2 proteins supply the regions before and after the CDR3; the full variable domain is: EPEVTQTPSHQVTQMGQEVILRCVPISNHLYFYWYRQILGQKVEFLVSFYNNEISEKSEIFDDQFSVERPDGSNFTLKIRSTKLEDSAMYFCASSDAAGGRTGELFFGEGSRLTVL.